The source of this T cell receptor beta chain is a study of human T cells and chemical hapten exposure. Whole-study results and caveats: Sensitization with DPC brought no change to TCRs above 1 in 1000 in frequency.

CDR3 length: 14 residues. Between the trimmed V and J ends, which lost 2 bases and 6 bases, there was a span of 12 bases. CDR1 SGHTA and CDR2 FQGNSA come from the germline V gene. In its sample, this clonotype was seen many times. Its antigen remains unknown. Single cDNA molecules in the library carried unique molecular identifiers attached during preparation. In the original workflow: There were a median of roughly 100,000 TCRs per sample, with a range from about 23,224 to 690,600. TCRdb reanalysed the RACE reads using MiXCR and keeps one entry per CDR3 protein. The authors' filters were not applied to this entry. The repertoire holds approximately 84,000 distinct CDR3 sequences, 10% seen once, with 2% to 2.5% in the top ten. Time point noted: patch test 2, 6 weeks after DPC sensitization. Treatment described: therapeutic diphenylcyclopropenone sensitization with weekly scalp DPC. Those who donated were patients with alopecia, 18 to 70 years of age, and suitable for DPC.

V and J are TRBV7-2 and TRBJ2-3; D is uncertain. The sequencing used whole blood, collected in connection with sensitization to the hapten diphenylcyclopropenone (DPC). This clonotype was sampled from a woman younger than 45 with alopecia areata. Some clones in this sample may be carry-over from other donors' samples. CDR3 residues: CASSLNLPTDTQYF. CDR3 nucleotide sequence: TGTGCCAGCAGCTTAAACTTACCCACGGATACGCAGTATTTT.